The source of this T cell receptor (beta chain) is a study of T-cell memory formation after mild COVID-19. Notes on the study in general: Clones that contracted clustered mainly in CM and EM if CD4+ and in EMRA if CD8+.

This CDR3 is 15 amino acids long. The junction had 4 bases not matched to a gene; V was cut back by 0 bases and J by 9 bases. Per the germline V gene, CDR1 is SGDLS and CDR2 is YYNGEE. On this clonotype: Its matching antigen is unknown.

TCR alpha and TCR beta cDNA libraries with sample barcodes and UMIs came from 5'RACE using constant-segment primers. TCRdb processed the 5' RACE reads anew with MiXCR; each CDR3 protein has one entry. The sample has roughly 340,000 distinct CDR3 sequences, more than 15% seen once. The V and J genes are TRBV9 and TRBJ2-1; 12 bases agree with TRBD2. The sequencing input was PBMCs or a T cell subset sorted from them (not recorded which). The clonotype originates from a man aged 18-30 years who had mild COVID-19 (a few samples of this study predate the infection). Cell type and time point are not known. CDR3 region: CASSVGLAGGGEQFF. The CDR3 DNA follows: TGTGCCAGCAGCGTAGGGCTAGCGGGGGGGGGTGAGCAGTTCTTC.